This T cell receptor (beta chain) was sequenced for a study of blood T cell repertoires in COVID-19. Authors' methods: Reference gene primer amplification in the assay estimated nucleated cell counts. Sequencing used immunoSEQ multiplex PCR; TCRdb keeps in-frame clones, though not all of them. V and J calls and clone size are as listed in that table; D and trimming were resolved from the DNA. This sample has around 130,000 clones; 75% to 90% occur once, and the top ten carry around 16%. CDR3 length equals 14 residues. CDR1 is SGHRS and CDR2 is YFSETQ in the germline V gene. The V and J ends lost 3 bases and 4 bases, in that order; junction bases with no gene match: 3.

The origin of this receptor is a woman aged 50 to 60 who had recovered from COVID-19. This chain uses TRBV5-1 with TRBJ1-4, with TRBD1 matching over 7 bases. The sample was peripheral blood. CDR3: CASSSDRFNEKLFF. CDR3 nucleotides: TGCGCCAGCAGCTCGGACAGGTTTAATGAAAAACTGTTTTTT.